This T cell receptor beta chain comes out of a study of post-analysis software for immune sequencing data (dated by TCRdb to 2013 to 2016). Context from the whole study: Relapsing-remitting, secondary progressive and progressive-relapsing multiple sclerosis were recorded as disease courses, and subtype annotation was lacking for some patients. The patient repertoires were set against under 13 previously published healthy control repertoires from donors whose ages ranged from 6 to 25 years. A subset of samples was prepared in parallel using single-end sample barcoding, then pooled and co-amplified after Illumina adapter ligation.

The study at large found these results: Normalized Chao1 diversity was significantly lower in multiple sclerosis patients than controls, suggesting substantial peripheral T-cell clonal expansion. Roughly 5 TRBV segments, including TRBV5-6, TRBV5-1 and TRBV20-1, were significantly more frequent in patients than controls. The multiple sclerosis patient group was slightly younger than the control group. Direct clustering with F measure showed strong co-clustering of samples prepared in the same batch, prompting a batch-effect correction.

Receptor amplification or capture employed PCR. Data came from an Illumina HiSeq 2500. To reduce PCR and sequencing biases, unique molecular identifiers were built into the TCR beta cDNA libraries. Roughly 500,000 cDNA molecules were obtained per 1 to 10 million input T cells, so each molecule approximated one T cell. The same protocol used for the earlier healthy control dataset was applied to prepare and sequence the patient libraries. Samples belonging to the same batch were prepared together, multiplexed and sequenced on a shared HiSeq lane. In the authors' own workflow: Raw barcoded reads were processed with MIGEC, discarding single-read molecular identifier groups before consensus assembly and CDR3 extraction. VDJtools was used for post-analysis of the clonotype tables, and diversity was normalized by down-sampling every dataset to the size of the smallest sample. To correct batch-related cross-sample contamination, repertoire overlap clustering matched CDR3 amino acid sequences but not nucleotide sequences. Starting from the raw public reads, TCRdb applied fastp trimming at Q25, assembled clones with MiXCR and retained in-frame beta chains. Identical CDR3 protein sequences are pooled into one entry, listed with their most common genes and DNA. These V and J calls originate from TCRdb's pipeline instead of the authors' own analysis. The sample has hundreds of thousands of distinct CDR3 sequences on record, approximately 57% of them singletons. The ten largest make up about 4.5% of the sample.

At the junction V is shortened by 4 bases and J by 1 base; bases outside the gene matches: 6. CDR3 length: 15 amino acids, cysteine to phenylalanine. CDR3 DNA is the only sequence kept; it has 45 bases, read in frame from the first base. CDR1 and CDR2, looked up from the germline V gene (reference sequence), are DFQATT and SNEGSKA. TCR beta repertoires were profiled from peripheral blood of roughly twelve young patients with multiple sclerosis to demonstrate the VDJtools post-analysis software. The patients with multiple sclerosis were children and adolescents between about 6 and 17 years of age. On this clonotype: No antigen is known for it. One base away there is no much larger clone; base qualities are not given.

This receptor was obtained from a girl aged 10 to 17 with multiple sclerosis. The V gene is TRBV20-1 and the J gene is TRBJ2-5; TRBD2 lines up with 10 middle nucleotides. Sequencing used blood. The bases are TGCAGTGCTAAAAGACTAGCGGGTCCCCAAGAGACCCAGTACTTC. Translation gives CSAKRLAGPQETQYF.